The rows below give T cell receptor beta chains drawn from one sample of a study of response to subunit inactivated influenza vaccine. TCRdb used MiXCR to reprocess the RT-PCR reads, holding one entry per CDR3 protein. This sample has more than 700,000 distinct CDR3 sequences, with around 20% found just once. Specimen: PBMCs from blood, collected 5 days after vaccination. The receptors were sampled from a man between 50 and 59 years old who received an inactivated influenza vaccine. Each CDR3 is given with its conserved first and last residue. The D gene is left open where the match is weak. Clone size appears in some rows only: once, few, many, or a class for an expanded clone.

>NA|NA|TRBJ2-7|TRBV5-4
CASSLEGEAYEQYF
TGTGCCAGCAGCTTGGAGGGGGAGGCATACGAGCAGTACTTC
>TRBD1|NA|TRBJ2-7|TRBV2
CASSAQGAFYEQYF
TGTGCCAGCAGTGCCCAGGGGGCATTTTACGAGCAGTACTTC
>NA|few|TRBJ2-6|TRBV10-3
CAISDLGQLSGANVLTF
TGTGCCATCAGTGACCTGGGACAACTCTCTGGGGCCAACGTCCTGACTTTC
>NA|many|TRBJ2-2|TRBV7-2
CASSSPPGELFF
TGTGCCAGCAGCTCACCTCCCGGGGAGCTGTTTTTT
>TRBD2|NA|TRBJ2-4|TRBV4-3
CASSRDGRAAKNIQYF
TGCGCCAGCAGCCGGGACGGGAGGGCGGCCAAAAACATTCAGTACTTC
>NA|NA|TRBJ2-5|TRBV24-1
CATSDVSRGALGETQYF
TGTGCCACCAGTGATGTGTCCCGGGGGGCGCTGGGAGAGACCCAGTACTTC
>NA|NA|TRBJ2-2|TRBV20-1
CSARDLLLTGRTGELFF
TGCAGTGCTAGAGATCTTCTCCTGACAGGGAGGACCGGGGAGCTGTTTTTT
>NA|NA|TRBJ2-1|TRBV9
CASSVAGVHNEQFF
TGTGCCAGCAGCGTAGCGGGAGTTCACAATGAGCAGTTCTTC
>TRBD1|many|TRBJ2-7|TRBV29-1
CSVEQGVGYEQYF
TGCAGCGTTGAACAGGGGGTGGGCTACGAGCAGTACTTC
>TRBD1|NA|TRBJ2-3|TRBV6-1
CASRLLQGTDTQYF
TGTGCCAGCAGACTCCTACAGGGGACAGATACGCAGTATTTT
>NA|NA|TRBJ2-3|TRBV7-3
CASSYNRAPDTQYF
TGTGCCAGCAGCTACAACAGGGCCCCAGATACGCAGTATTTT
>TRBD1|few|TRBJ2-7|TRBV12-3/TRBV12-4
CASSLGLRGQGDEQYF
TGTGCCAGCAGTTTAGGTCTGAGGGGACAGGGGGACGAGCAGTACTTC
>TRBD2|few|TRBJ2-7|TRBV9
CASSVGGSGSYEQYF
TGTGCCAGCAGCGTGGGCGGGAGCGGCTCCTACGAGCAGTACTTC
>NA|NA|TRBJ2-1|TRBV4-3
CASSLIGRYNEQFF
TGCGCCAGCAGTTTAATAGGCAGGTACAATGAGCAGTTCTTC
>NA|NA|TRBJ1-1|TRBV3-1
CASSHGEAEAFF
TGTGCCAGCAGCCACGGCGAGGCTGAAGCTTTCTTT
>NA|few|TRBJ2-3|TRBV12-3/TRBV12-4
CASSTSAGGLGDTQYF
NA
>NA|NA|TRBJ1-1|TRBV10-3
CAISRTPNTEAFF
TGTGCCATCAGTAGGACCCCGAACACTGAAGCTTTCTTT
>NA|many|TRBJ1-1|TRBV20-1
CSARAAMNTEAFF
TGCAGTGCTAGGGCCGCAATGAACACTGAAGCTTTCTTT
>NA|few|TRBJ2-2|TRBV29-1
CSVVTDNTGELFF
TGCAGCGTTGTCACAGACAACACCGGGGAGCTGTTTTTT
>TRBD1|NA|TRBJ1-4|TRBV20-1
CSATNRGSGEKLFF
TGCAGTGCTACAAACAGGGGGTCAGGGGAAAAACTGTTTTTT
>NA|NA|TRBJ2-3|TRBV12-3/TRBV12-4
CASSFNTHSDTQYF
TGTGCCAGCAGTTTTAACACCCATTCGGATACGCAGTATTTT
>NA|many|TRBJ1-1|TRBV12-3/TRBV12-4
CASSPTNTEAFF
TGTGCCAGCAGTCCAACGAACACTGAAGCTTTCTTT
>TRBD2|NA|TRBJ2-7|TRBV27
CASSFTSGPYEQYF
TGTGCCAGCAGTTTTACTAGCGGGCCCTACGAGCAGTACTTC